This T cell receptor beta chain was profiled in a study of blood T cell repertoires in COVID-19. Across the study: Nucleic acid was either cDNA or gDNA, and it came from T cells, B-cell-depleted T cells, or PBMCs.

This clone was picked up one time. Original processing methods: Reference gene primer amplification in the assay estimated nucleated cell counts. Data came from immunoSEQ multiplex PCR; TCRdb stores just in-frame clones and leaves some out. That table is the source of V, J and clone size, and D and trimming were worked out from the DNA. The sample has about 220,000 clones, less than 85% seen once. This CDR3 comprises 19 residues. The ends lost 1 base at V and 0 bases at J; junction bases unmatched: 11. Per germline, CDR1 SGHVS and CDR2 FNYEAQ. The V gene is TRBV7-6, the J gene TRBJ2-1; 8 positions agree with TRBD1. Specimen: peripheral blood. This sequence originates from a woman older than 75 with acute or convalescent COVID-19. CDR3 residues: CASSLDGRGQAISYNEQFF. The CDR3, as DNA: TGTGCCAGCAGCTTAGATGGCAGGGGGCAGGCAATCTCCTACAATGAGCAGTTCTTC.